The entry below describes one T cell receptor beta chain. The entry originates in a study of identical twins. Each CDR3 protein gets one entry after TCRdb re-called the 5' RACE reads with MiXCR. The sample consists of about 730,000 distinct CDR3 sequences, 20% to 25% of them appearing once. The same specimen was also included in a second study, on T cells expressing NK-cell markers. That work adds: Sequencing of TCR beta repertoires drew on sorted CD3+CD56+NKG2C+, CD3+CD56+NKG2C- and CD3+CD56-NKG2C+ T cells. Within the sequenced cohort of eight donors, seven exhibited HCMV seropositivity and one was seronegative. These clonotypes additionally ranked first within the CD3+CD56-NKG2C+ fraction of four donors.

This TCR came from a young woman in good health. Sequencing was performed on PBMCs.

The CDR3 sequence is CASSLRTGQFF. CDR3 nucleotides: TGTGCCAGCAGTCTTAGGACAGGTCAGTTCTTC. This chain joins TRBV12-3 or TRBV12-4 and TRBJ2-1; TRBD1 aligns across 7 bases. CDR3 length equals 11 residues. The ends lost 5 bases at V and 13 bases at J; junction bases unmatched: 5.